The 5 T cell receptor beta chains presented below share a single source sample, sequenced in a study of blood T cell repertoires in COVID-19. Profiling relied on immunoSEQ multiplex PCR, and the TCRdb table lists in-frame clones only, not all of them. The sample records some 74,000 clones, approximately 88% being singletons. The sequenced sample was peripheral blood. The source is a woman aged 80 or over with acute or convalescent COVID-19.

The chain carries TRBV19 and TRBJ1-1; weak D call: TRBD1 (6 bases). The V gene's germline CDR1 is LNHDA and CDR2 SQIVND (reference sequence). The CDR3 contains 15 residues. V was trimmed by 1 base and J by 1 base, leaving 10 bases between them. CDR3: CASSIVGTTNTEAFF. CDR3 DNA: TGTGCCAGTAGTATAGTGGGGACAACGAACACTGAAGCTTTCTTT.

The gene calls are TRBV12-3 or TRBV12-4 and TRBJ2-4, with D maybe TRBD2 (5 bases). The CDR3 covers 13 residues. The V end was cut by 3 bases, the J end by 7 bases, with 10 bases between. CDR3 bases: TGTGCCAGCAGTTTCGAGGGTGGGAACATTCAGTACTTC. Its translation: CASSFEGGNIQYF.

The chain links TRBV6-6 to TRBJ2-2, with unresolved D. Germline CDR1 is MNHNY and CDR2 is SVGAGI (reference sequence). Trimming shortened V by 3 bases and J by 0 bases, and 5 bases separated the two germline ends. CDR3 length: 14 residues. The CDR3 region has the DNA TGTGCCAGCAGTTATCTAGCGAACACCGGGGAGCTGTTTTTT. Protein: CASSYLANTGELFF.

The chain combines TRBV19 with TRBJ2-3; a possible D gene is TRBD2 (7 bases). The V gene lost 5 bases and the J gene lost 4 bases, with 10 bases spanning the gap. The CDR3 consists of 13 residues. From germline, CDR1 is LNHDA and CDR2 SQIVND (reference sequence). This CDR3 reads CASSAGASDTQYF. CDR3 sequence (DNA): TGTGCCAGTAGTGCGGGGGCTTCAGATACGCAGTATTTT. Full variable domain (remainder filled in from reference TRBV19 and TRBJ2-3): DGGITQSPKYLFRKEGQNVTLSCEQNLNHDAMYWYRQDPGQGLRLIYYSQIVNDFQKGDIAEGYSVSREKKESFPLTVTSAQKNPTAFYLCASSAGASDTQYFGPGTRLTVL.

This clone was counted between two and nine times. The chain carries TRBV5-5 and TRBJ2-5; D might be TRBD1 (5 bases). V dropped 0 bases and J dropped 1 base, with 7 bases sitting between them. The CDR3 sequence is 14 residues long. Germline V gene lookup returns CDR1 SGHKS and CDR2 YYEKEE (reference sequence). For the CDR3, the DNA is TGTGCCAGCAGCTTGGCAGGGATCCAAGAGACCCAGTACTTC. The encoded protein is CASSLAGIQETQYF.